This TCR beta chain was found in a study of CD8+ T cells in alopecia areata (dated by TCRdb to 2016 to 2019). Background for the entire study: High-throughput TCRbeta sequencing was used to examine T cell clonal expansion in alopecia areata in both the C3H/HeJ mouse model and human patients. On the human side, TCRbeta sequencing was run on scalp tissue and on sorted CD4+ and CD8+ peripheral blood T cells from healthy controls and from alopecia areata patients with either patchy or totalis/universalis disease. RNA was extracted with the PAXgene miRNA kit for fixed scalp, the miRNeasy kit for PBMCs, and the RNeasy kit for mouse skin. Clonality in the scalp was compared among normal scalp (n=4), patchy alopecia areata scalp (n=8), and alopecia totalis/universalis scalp (n=8). Amplification of TCRbeta CDR3 regions was done by immunoSEQ multiplex PCR using 35 Vbeta forward primers and 13 Jbeta reverse primers.

This clone came up a few times. The clone's antigen remains unknown. The sample holds no much larger clone one base away, and base qualities are not on file. Results the study describes overall, beyond this receptor: Shared TCR sequences between patients were less evident than in mice, which may be partly attributable to HLA diversity in the patient population. Unlike mouse skin, which is dominated by gammadelta T cells, normal human skin has resident alphabeta T cells that are also sequenced, and this complicates analysis of the scalp TCR repertoire. Lesional scalp, especially in alopecia totalis/universalis, showed higher clonality and more expanded CD8+ clones than normal scalp, suggesting antigenic drive.

PBMCs were separated by density centrifugation and stained for CD3, CD4 and CD8, after which CD4+ and CD8+ T cells were sorted on a FACSAria. Unaffected controls provided scalp biopsies and blood samples. The CDR3 numbers 14 residues from cysteine through phenylalanine. CDR3 DNA only is kept here, 42 bases in frame from base 1. The germline V gene (reference sequence) specifies SGHNT as CDR1 and YYREEE as CDR2. The library was made by the immunoSEQ multiplex PCR assay. To provide template for TCR sequencing, every sample had RNA extracted and reverse transcribed into cDNA. First-strand cDNA was synthesized using SuperScript III with a 2:1 mix of oligo-dT and random hexamers. A synthetic immune receptor repertoire was used to assess amplification bias, and residual bias was removed computationally. The authors' pipeline ran thus. Raw reads were preprocessed to remove errors, and CDR3 was defined by IMGT conventions from the conserved cysteine to phenylalanine. Clonality was computed by normalizing Shannon entropy by log2 of the number of productive unique TCRs and subtracting the result from 1. Scalp TCRbeta sequences were cross-referenced with sorted blood CD4 and CD8 repertoires so that the CD4 or CD8 identity of scalp clones could be inferred. TCRdb's version of the immuneACCESS table is confined to in-frame rearrangements and falls short of the full clone set. An unresolved V gene accounts for under half of the shortfall where checked; the remainder is of unknown origin. Clone size and V and J calls were adopted from that table, with D and trimming inferred from the DNA. Within this sample are roughly 200,000 clones, with 56% of them counted one time only. The ten most abundant clones make up roughly 5.3% of the sample.

The source is a human donor in good health. The V gene is TRBV5-4 and the J gene is TRBJ2-3; 7 bases in the middle match TRBD2. The specimen was CD8+ T cells sorted from blood. The CDR3 is CAAWEGPNTDTQYF. The nucleotide sequence reads TGTGCTGCCTGGGAGGGACCAAACACAGATACGCAGTATTTT.